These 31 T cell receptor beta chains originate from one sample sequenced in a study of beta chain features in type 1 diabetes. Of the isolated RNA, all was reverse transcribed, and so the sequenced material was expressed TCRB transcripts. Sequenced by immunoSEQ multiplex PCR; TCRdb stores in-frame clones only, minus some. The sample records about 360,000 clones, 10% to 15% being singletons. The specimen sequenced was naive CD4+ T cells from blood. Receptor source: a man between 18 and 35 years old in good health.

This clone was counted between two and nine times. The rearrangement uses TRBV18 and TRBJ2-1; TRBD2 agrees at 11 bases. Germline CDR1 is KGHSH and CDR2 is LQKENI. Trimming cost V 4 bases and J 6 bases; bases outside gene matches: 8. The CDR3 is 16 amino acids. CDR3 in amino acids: CASSQNSGGALNEQFF. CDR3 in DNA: TGTGCCAGCTCACAAAATAGCGGGGGGGCCCTCAATGAGCAGTTCTTC.

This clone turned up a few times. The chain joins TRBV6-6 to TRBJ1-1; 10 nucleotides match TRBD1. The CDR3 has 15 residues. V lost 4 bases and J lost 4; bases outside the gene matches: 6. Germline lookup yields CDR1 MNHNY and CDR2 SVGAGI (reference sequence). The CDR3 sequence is CASSSSRDRGTEAFF. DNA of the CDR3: TGTGCCAGCAGTTCCTCCCGGGACAGGGGCACTGAAGCTTTCTTT.

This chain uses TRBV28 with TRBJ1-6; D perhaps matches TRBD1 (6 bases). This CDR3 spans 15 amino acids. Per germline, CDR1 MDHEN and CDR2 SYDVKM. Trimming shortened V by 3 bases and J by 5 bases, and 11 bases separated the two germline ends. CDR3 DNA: TGTGCCAGCAGTTTGGCCGACAGGCATAATTCACCCCTCCACTTT. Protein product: CASSLADRHNSPLHF.

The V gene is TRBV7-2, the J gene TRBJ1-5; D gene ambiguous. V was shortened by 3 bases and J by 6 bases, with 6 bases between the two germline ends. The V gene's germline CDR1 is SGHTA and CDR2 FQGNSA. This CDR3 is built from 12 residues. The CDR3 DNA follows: TGTGCCAGCAGCTTTCCGGGTCAGCCCCAGCATTTT. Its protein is CASSFPGQPQHF.

The CDR3 reads CASSPGTGGRWYF. CDR3 nucleotides: TGTGCCAGCAGCCCCGGGACAGGGGGGCGATGGTATTTT. V usage is TRBV7-3 and J usage is TRBJ2-3; 11 bases fit TRBD1. The V gene end was trimmed by 5 bases and the J gene end by 14 bases; junction bases not matched to a gene: 9. The CDR3 runs 13 residues. Germline V gene lookup returns CDR1 SGHTA and CDR2 FQGTGA. Full variable domain (remainder filled in from reference TRBV7-3 and TRBJ2-3): GAGVSQTPSNKVTEKGKYVELRCDPISGHTALYWYRQSLGQGPEFLIYFQGTGAADDSGLPNDRFFAVRPEGSVSTLKIQRTERGDSAVYLCASSPGTGGRWYFGPGTRLTVL.

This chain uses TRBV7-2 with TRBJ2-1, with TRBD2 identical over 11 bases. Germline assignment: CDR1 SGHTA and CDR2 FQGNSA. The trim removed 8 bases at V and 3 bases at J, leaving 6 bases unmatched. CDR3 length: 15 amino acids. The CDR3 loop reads CASGQTSGSYNEQFF. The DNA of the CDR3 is TGTGCCAGCGGCCAAACTAGCGGGAGCTACAATGAGCAGTTCTTC.

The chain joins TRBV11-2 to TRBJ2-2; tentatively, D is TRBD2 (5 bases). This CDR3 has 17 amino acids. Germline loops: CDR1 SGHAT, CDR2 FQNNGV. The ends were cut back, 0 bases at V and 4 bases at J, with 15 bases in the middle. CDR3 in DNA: TGTGCCAGCAGCTTAGATAGGCTAGCCTCGAGCACCGGGGAGCTGTTTTTT. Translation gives CASSLDRLASSTGELFF.

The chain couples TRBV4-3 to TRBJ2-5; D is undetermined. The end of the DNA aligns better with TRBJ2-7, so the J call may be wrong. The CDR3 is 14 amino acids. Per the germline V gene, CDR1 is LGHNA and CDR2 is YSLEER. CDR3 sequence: CASSQDLPFYEQYF. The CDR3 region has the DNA TGCGCCAGCAGCCAAGATTTACCATTCTACGAGCAGTACTTC.

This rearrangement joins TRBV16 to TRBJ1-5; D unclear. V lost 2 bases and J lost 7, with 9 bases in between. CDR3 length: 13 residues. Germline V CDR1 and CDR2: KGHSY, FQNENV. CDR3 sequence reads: CASSQELRQPQHF. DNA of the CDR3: TGTGCCAGCAGCCAAGAATTACGGCAGCCCCAGCATTTT.

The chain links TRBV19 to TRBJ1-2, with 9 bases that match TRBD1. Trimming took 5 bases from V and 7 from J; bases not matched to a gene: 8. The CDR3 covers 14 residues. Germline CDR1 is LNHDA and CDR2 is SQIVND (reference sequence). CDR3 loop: CASSWDRDFTGYTF. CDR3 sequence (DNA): TGTGCCAGTAGTTGGGACAGGGATTTTACTGGCTACACCTTC.

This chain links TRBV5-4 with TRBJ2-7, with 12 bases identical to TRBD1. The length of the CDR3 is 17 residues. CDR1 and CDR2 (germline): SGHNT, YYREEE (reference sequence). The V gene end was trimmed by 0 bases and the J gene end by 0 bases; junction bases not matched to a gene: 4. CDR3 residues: CASSLGDRGPSSYEQYF. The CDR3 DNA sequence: TGTGCCAGCAGCTTGGGGGACAGGGGGCCGAGCTCCTACGAGCAGTACTTC.

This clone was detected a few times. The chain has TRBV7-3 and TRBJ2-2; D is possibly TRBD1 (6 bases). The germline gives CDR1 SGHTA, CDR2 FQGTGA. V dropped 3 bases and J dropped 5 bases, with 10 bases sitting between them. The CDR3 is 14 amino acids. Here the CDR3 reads CASSLGQGTGELFF. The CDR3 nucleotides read TGTGCCAGCAGCTTGGGACAAGGGACCGGGGAGCTGTTTTTT.

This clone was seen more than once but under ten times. CDR3 loop: CASSLSARQAPDEQYF. CDR3 nucleotide sequence: TGTGCCAGCAGCTTATCAGCTCGACAGGCCCCGGACGAGCAGTACTTC. The chain joins TRBV7-9 to TRBJ2-7; D possibly corresponds to TRBD1 (6 bases). The V end lost 2 bases, the J end lost 5 bases, and 19 bases lay between the germline ends. CDR1 SEHNR and CDR2 FQNEAQ come from the germline V gene (reference sequence). This CDR3 is 16 amino acids long.

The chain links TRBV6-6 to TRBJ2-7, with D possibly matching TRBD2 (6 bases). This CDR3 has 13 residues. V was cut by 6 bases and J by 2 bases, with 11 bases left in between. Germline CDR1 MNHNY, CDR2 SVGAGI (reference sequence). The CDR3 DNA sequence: TGTGCCAGCAGACCGGACTATCCCTACGAGCAGTACTTC. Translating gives CASRPDYPYEQYF.

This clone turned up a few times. For the CDR3, the DNA is TGTGCCAGTAGTATAGGGACAGGAGATCACAATGAGCAGTTCTTC. The encoded protein is CASSIGTGDHNEQFF. This chain connects TRBV19 to TRBJ2-1; 7 bases match TRBD1. The germline V gene has CDR1 LNHDA and CDR2 SQIVND (reference sequence). Trimming took 1 base from V and 5 from J; bases not matched to a gene: 5. The CDR3 has 15 residues. The variable domain in full, completed from reference TRBV19 and TRBJ2-1, reads DGGITQSPKYLFRKEGQNVTLSCEQNLNHDAMYWYRQDPGQGLRLIYYSQIVNDFQKGDIAEGYSVSREKKESFPLTVTSAQKNPTAFYLCASSIGTGDHNEQFFGPGTRLTVL.

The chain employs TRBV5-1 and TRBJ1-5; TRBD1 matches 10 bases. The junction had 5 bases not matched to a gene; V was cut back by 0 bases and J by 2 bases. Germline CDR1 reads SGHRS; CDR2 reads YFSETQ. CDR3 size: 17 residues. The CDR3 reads CASSLDGGTGGNQPQHF. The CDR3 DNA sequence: TGCGCCAGCAGCTTGGACGGGGGGACAGGGGGCAATCAGCCCCAGCATTTT.

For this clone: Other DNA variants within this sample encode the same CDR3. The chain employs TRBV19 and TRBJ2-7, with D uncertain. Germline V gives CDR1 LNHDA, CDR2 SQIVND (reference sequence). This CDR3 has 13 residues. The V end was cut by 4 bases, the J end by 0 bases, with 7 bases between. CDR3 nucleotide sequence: TGTGCCAGTAGTAGTCAGGTCTCCTACGAGCAGTACTTC. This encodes CASSSQVSYEQYF.

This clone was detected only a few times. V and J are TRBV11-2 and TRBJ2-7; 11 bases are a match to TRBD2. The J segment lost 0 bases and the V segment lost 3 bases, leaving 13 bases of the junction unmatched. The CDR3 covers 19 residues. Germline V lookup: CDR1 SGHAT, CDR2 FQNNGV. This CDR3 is CASSLSGLAGGRSSYEQYF. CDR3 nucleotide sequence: TGTGCCAGCAGCTTGAGTGGCCTAGCGGGGGGCAGAAGCTCCTACGAGCAGTACTTC.

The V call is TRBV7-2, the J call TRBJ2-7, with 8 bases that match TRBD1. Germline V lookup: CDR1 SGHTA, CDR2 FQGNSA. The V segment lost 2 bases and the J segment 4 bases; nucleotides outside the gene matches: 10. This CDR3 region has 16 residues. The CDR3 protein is CASSLRPGTGFYEQYF. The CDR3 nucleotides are TGTGCCAGCAGCTTACGTCCCGGGACAGGATTTTACGAGCAGTACTTC. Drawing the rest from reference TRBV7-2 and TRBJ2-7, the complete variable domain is GAGVSQSPSNKVTEKGKDVELRCDPISGHTALYWYRQSLGQGLEFLIYFQGNSAPDKSGLPSDRFSAERTGGSVSTLTIQRTQQEDSAVYLCASSLRPGTGFYEQYFGPGTRLTVT.

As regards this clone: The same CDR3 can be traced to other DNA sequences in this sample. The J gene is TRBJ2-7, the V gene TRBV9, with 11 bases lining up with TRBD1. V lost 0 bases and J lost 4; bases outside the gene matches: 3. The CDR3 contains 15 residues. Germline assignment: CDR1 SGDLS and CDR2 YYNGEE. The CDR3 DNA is TGTGCCAGCAGCGTAGGAGGGACAGGGGGTTACGAGCAGTACTTC. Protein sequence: CASSVGGTGGYEQYF.

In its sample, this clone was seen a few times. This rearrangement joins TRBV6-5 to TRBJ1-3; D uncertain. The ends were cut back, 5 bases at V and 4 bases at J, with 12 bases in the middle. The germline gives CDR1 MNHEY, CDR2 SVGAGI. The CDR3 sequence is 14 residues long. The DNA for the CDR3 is TGTGCCAGCAGTCCGGGAATTGGGGGAAACACCATATATTTT. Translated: CASSPGIGGNTIYF.

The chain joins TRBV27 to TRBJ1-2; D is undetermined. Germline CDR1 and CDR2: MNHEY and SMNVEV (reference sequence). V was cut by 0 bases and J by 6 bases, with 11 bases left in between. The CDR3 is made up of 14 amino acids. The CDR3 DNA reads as TGTGCCAGCAGTTTATCGACTTTCACCGATGGCTACACCTTC. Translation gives CASSLSTFTDGYTF.

CDR3 bases: TGTGCCAGCAGCGTCCCCGGGACAGGGGGCCTCCCCCCCTATGGCTACACCTTC. Its translation is CASSVPGTGGLPPYGYTF. J is TRBJ1-2 and V is TRBV9, with TRBD1 identical over 12 bases. Germline loops: CDR1 SGDLS, CDR2 YYNGEE. The CDR3 runs to 18 residues. With V trimmed by 2 bases and J by 4 bases, 12 bases remained unmatched.

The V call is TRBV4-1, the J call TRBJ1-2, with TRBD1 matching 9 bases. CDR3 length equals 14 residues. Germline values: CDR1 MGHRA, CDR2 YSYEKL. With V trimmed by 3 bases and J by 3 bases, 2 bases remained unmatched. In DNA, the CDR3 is TGCGCCAGCAGCCATAGGGACAGGGACTATGGCTACACCTTC. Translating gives CASSHRDRDYGYTF.

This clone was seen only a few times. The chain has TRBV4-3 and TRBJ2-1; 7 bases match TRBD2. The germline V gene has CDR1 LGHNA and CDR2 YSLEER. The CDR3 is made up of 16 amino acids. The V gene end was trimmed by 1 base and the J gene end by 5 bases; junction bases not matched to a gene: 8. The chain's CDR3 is CASSQVMRGGNNEQFF. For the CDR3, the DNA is TGCGCCAGCAGCCAAGTGATGCGGGGAGGGAACAATGAGCAGTTCTTC.

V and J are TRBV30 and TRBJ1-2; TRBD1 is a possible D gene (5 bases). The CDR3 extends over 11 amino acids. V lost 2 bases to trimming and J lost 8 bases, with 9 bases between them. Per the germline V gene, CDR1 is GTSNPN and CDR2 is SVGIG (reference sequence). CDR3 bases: TGTGCCTGGAGTCAGGGTTACGGCTACACCTTC. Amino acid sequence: CAWSQGYGYTF.

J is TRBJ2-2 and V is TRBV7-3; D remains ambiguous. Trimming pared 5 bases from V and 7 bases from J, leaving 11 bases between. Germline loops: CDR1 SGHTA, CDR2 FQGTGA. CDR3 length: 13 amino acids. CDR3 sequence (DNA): TGTGCCAGCAGCCCACCCCCCGGCGGGGAGCTGTTTTTT. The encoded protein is CASSPPPGGELFF.

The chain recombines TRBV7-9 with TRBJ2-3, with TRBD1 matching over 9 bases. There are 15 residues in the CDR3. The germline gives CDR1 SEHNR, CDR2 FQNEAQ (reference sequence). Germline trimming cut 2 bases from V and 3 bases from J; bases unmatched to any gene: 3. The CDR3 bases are TGTGCCAGCAGCTTATGGACAGGGGAGACAGATACGCAGTATTTT. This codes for CASSLWTGETDTQYF.

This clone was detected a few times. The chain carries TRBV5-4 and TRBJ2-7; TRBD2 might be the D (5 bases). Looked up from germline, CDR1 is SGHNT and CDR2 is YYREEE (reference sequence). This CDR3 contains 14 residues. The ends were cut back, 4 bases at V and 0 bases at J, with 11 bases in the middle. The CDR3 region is CASSKTGVSYEQYF. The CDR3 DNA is TGTGCCAGCAGCAAAACCGGGGTCTCCTACGAGCAGTACTTC.

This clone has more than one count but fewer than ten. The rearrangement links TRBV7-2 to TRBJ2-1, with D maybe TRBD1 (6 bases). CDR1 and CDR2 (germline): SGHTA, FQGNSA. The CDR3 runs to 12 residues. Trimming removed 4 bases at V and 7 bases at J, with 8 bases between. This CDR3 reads CASSSTGNEQFF. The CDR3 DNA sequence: TGTGCCAGCAGCTCAACAGGGAATGAGCAGTTCTTC.

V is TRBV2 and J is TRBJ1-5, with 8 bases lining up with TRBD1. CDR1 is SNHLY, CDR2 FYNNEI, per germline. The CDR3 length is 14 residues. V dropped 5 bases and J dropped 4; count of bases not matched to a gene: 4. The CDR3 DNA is TGTGCCAGCAGTCCCAGACAGGGGAATCAGCCCCAGCATTTT. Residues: CASSPRQGNQPQHF.